The following is a T cell receptor beta chain sequence with its context. Its antigen remains undetermined. Base qualities were left out, and no much larger clone turns up one base away. This entry is derived from a study of T cell repertoires in cytomegalovirus infection (dated by TCRdb to the late 2010s). Regarding the research as a whole: Peptide stimulations targeted recently identified HLA-C-restricted CMV epitopes, whose presentation resists viral immunomodulation, together with well-studied HLA-B-restricted epitopes. The HLA type of each donor mattered for the analysis, because public TCR beta signatures pointed to carriage of CMV infection along with the matching HLA type.

For sequencing, an Illumina HiSeq 1500 was employed. TCRdb reran the public reads through fastp at Q25 and MiXCR, keeping productive beta chains. Here each entry gathers all rows of one CDR3 protein and keeps the most common genes and DNA. For this sample the table gives approximately 390,000 distinct CDR3 sequences, of which about a third were detected only once. The leading ten clones occupy roughly 13% of the sample. The study at large found these results: Carriers of CMV infection plus the relevant HLA type were discriminated by the cumulative frequency of public TCR beta family members in the study cohort and in an independent approximately 400-donor cohort. In the ex vivo response, HLA-C-restricted CMV-specific TCR beta clonotypes were dominant, and in two of eight donors the single most frequent clonotype came from this HLA-C-restricted group.

Reading the label with the study, this specimen's treatment or condition is: in vitro stimulation with specific CMV peptide epitopes to enrich CMV-specific T cells. The CDR3, from cysteine to phenylalanine, totals 16 residues. Left in the record is the CDR3 DNA by itself, 48 bases read in frame from the first base. V lost 4 bases and J lost 4 bases; the stretch between them is 17 bases long. CDR1 is given as SGHTA and CDR2 as FQGNSA, both from the germline V gene. Sequencing was performed on cultured PBMCs, taken from culture after CMV antigen stimulation. This TCR derives from a human donor in good health (CMV status not recorded). Some clones in this sample may be carry-over from other donors' samples. The chain employs TRBV7-2 and TRBJ2-1; the D gene is perhaps TRBD2, from 6 matching bases. At the DNA level, the sequence is TGTGCCAGCAGCTCGACTAGACCAGCGAGGTACAATGAGCAGTTCTTC. This codes for CASSSTRPARYNEQFF.